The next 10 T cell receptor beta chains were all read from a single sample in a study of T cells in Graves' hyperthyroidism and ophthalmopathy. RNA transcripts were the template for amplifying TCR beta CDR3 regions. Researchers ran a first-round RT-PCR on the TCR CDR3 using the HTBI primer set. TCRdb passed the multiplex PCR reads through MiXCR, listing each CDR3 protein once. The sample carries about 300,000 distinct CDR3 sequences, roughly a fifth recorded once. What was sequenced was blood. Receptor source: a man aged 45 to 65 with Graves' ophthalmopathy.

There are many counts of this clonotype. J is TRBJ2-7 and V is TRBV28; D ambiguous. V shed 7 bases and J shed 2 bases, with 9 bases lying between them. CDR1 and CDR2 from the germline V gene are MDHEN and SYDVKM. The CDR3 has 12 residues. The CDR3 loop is CASNLSPYEQYF. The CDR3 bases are TGTGCCAGCAACCTCAGCCCCTACGAGCAGTACTTC.

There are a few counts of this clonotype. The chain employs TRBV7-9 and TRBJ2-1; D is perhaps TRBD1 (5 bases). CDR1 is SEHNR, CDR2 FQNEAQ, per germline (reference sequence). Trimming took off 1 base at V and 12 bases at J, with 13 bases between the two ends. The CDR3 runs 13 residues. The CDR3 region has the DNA TGTGCCAGCAGCTTAGGGTCCGACCAGGGGCAGTTCTTC. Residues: CASSLGSDQGQFF.

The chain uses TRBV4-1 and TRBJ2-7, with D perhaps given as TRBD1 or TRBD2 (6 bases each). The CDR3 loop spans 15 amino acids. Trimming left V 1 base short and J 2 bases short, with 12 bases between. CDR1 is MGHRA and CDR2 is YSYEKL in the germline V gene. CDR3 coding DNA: TGCGCCAGCAGCCAAGTGGAGGGGGGACCCTACGAGCAGTACTTC. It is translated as CASSQVEGGPYEQYF.

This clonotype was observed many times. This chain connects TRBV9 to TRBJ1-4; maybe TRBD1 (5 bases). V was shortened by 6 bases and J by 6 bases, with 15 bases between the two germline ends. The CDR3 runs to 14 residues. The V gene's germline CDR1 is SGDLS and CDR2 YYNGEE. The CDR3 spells CASNPGPGHEKLFF. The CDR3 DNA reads TGTGCCAGCAACCCGGGGCCCGGGCATGAAAAACTGTTTTTT.

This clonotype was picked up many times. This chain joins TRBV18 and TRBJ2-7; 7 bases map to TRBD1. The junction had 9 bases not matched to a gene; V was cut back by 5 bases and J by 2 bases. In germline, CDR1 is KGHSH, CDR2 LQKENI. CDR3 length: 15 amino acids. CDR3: CASSDKGQTAYEQYF. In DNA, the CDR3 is TGTGCCAGCTCAGATAAGGGACAGACAGCCTACGAGCAGTACTTC. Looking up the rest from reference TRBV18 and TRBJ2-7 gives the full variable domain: NAGVMQNPRHLVRRRGQEARLRCSPMKGHSHVYWYRQLPEEGLKFMVYLQKENIIDESGMPKERFSAEFPKEGPSILRIQQVVRGDSAAYFCASSDKGQTAYEQYFGPGTRLTVT.

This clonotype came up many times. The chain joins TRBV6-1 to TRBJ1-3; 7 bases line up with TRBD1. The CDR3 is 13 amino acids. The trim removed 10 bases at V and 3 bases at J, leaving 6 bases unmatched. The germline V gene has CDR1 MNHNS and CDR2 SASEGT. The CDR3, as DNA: TGTGCCACTGACAGGGACGGTGGAAACACCATATATTTT. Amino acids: CATDRDGGNTIYF.

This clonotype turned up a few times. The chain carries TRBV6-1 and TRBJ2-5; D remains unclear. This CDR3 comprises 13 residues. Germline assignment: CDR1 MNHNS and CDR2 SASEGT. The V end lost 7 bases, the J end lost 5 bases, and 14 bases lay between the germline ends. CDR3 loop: CASMRLFGETQYF. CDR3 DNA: TGTGCCAGCATGAGGTTATTCGGTGAGACCCAGTACTTC.

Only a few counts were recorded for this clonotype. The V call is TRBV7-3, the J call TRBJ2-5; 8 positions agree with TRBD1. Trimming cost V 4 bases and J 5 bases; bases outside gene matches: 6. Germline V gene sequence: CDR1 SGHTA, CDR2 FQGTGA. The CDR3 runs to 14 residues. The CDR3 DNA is TGTGCCAGCAGCTCGACAGGGGCCCGGGAGACCCAGTACTTC. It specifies CASSSTGARETQYF.

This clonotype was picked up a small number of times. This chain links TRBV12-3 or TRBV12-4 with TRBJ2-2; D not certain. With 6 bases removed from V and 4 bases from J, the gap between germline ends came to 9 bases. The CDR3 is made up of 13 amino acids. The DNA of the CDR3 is TGTGCCAGCAGCCCCCGGGCCACCGGGGAGCTGTTTTTT. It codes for CASSPRATGELFF.

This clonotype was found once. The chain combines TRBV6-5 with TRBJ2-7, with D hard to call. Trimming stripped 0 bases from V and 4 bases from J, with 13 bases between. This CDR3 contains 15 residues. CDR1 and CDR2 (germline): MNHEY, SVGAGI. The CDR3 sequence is CASSYSTMGSYEQYF. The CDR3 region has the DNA TGTGCCAGCAGTTACTCGACAATGGGTTCATACGAGCAGTACTTC.